Listed below are T cell receptor beta chains from one sample, sequenced in a study of blood T cell repertoires in COVID-19. Sequenced by immunoSEQ multiplex PCR; TCRdb stores in-frame clones only, minus some. Of over 80,000 clones in the sample, approximately 86% were seen once. Sequencing was carried out using peripheral blood. The receptor set was obtained from a man older than 75 with active or convalescent COVID-19. The CDR3 runs from the conserved cysteine through the conserved F or W. D genes are given only for firm matches. Expanded clones get a size class; other rows say once, few or many, or leave the size out.

D gene	V gene	J gene	clone size	CDR3 protein	CDR3 DNA
TRBD1	TRBV11-2	TRBJ2-5	.	CASSPRQGQETQYF	TGTGCCAGCAGCCCAAGACAGGGCCAGGAGACCCAGTACTTC
.	TRBV18	TRBJ2-3	once	CASSPGGLRGTDTQYF	TGTGCCAGCTCACCTGGGGGACTTCGCGGCACAGATACGCAGTATTTT
.	TRBV19	TRBJ2-1	.	CASSGSSYNEQFF	TGTGCCAGTAGTGGGAGCTCCTACAATGAGCAGTTCTTC
TRBD2	TRBV5-4	TRBJ2-1	.	CASSLDVASGYNEQFF	TGTGCCAGCAGCTTGGATGTTGCTAGCGGTTACAATGAGCAGTTCTTC
TRBD2	TRBV6-2/TRBV6-3	TRBJ2-7	.	CASSAGTSGRGNEQYF	TGTGCCAGCAGCGCCGGGACTAGCGGGAGAGGCAACGAGCAGTACTTC
.	TRBV24-1	TRBJ2-5	once	CATSDFSETQYF	TGTGCCACCAGTGATTTCTCGGAGACCCAGTACTTC
TRBD2	TRBV24-1	TRBJ2-3	.	CATSSSGTRTDTQYF	TGTGCCACCAGTTCTAGCGGAACGCGCACAGATACGCAGTATTTT
TRBD2	TRBV7-8	TRBJ2-1	.	CASSLNAASGSDEQFF	TGTGCCAGCAGCTTAAATGCTGCTAGCGGGAGCGATGAGCAGTTCTTC
.	TRBV2	TRBJ1-5	.	CASSEDSTGGQPQHF	TGTGCCAGCAGTGAAGATTCGACAGGCGGACAGCCCCAGCATTTT
TRBD2	TRBV24-1	TRBJ2-3	.	CATSDPGTSDRTDTQYF	TGTGCCACCAGTGACCCTGGGACTAGCGATCGCACAGATACGCAGTATTTT
.	TRBV5-1	TRBJ2-3	.	CASSLAPSEADTQYF	TGCGCCAGCAGCTTGGCCCCTAGCGAAGCAGATACGCAGTATTTT
.	TRBV18	TRBJ1-1	few	CASSPSGAGTEAFF	TGTGCCAGCTCTCCTAGCGGGGCAGGCACTGAAGCTTTCTTT
.	TRBV18	TRBJ2-3	.	CASSERLTDTQYF	TGTGCCAGCTCGGAGAGACTCACAGATACGCAGTATTTT
TRBD2	TRBV6-2/TRBV6-3	TRBJ2-1	.	CASSYFPWTSGNNEQFF	TGTGCCAGCAGTTACTTCCCCTGGACTAGCGGGAACAATGAGCAGTTCTTC
.	TRBV19	TRBJ1-5	.	CASKLSGGGAFQPQHF	TGTGCCAGTAAGTTGTCTGGTGGGGGGGCTTTTCAGCCCCAGCATTTT
TRBD1	TRBV19	TRBJ2-7	few	CASSMTGVSREQYF	TGTGCCAGTAGTATGACAGGGGTATCTCGCGAGCAGTACTTC
TRBD1	TRBV6-5	TRBJ2-5	.	CASRPGTGIQETQYF	TGTGCCAGCAGGCCCGGGACAGGGATTCAAGAGACCCAGTACTTC
.	TRBV7-8	TRBJ1-2	.	CASSPDAGLNYGYTF	TGTGCCAGCAGCCCCGACGCGGGGCTTAACTATGGCTACACCTTC
TRBD1	TRBV6-5	TRBJ1-1	.	CASSGRGLGTEAFF	TGTGCCAGCAGCGGCAGGGGGCTTGGCACTGAAGCTTTCTTT
TRBD2	TRBV30	TRBJ2-4	.	CAWSVGGLESIQYF	TGTGCCTGGAGTGTAGGGGGACTAGAGTCCATTCAGTACTTC
TRBD1	TRBV5-1	TRBJ1-4	.	CASSGGQGRGEKLFF	TGCGCCAGCAGCGGAGGACAGGGGCGGGGTGAAAAACTGTTTTTT
TRBD1	TRBV10-3	TRBJ1-6	.	CAISEWGRTGGNSPLHF	TGTGCCATCAGTGAGTGGGGACGGACAGGGGGTAATTCACCCCTCCACTTT
.	TRBV6-5	TRBJ1-3	once	CASSYGPGGYGNTIYF	TGTGCCAGCAGTTACGGCCCCGGAGGGTACGGAAACACCATATATTTT
.	TRBV7-9	TRBJ1-1	few	CASSLWQGERNTEAFF	TGTGCCAGCAGCTTATGGCAGGGCGAAAGGAACACTGAAGCTTTCTTT
TRBD2	TRBV7-8	TRBJ2-3	.	CASSSSSGRALVTQYF	TGTGCCAGCAGCTCTTCTAGCGGGAGGGCCCTGGTTACGCAGTATTTT
.	TRBV29-1	TRBJ1-1	once	CSVVGWQALVTMNTEAFF	TGCAGCGTTGTAGGATGGCAGGCATTGGTGACCATGAACACTGAAGCTTTCTTT
.	TRBV7-9	TRBJ1-4	.	CASSLGGAGNEKLFF	TGTGCCAGCAGCTTAGGTGGGGCAGGAAATGAAAAACTGTTTTTT
.	TRBV4-3	TRBJ2-1	.	CASSQDGGDGNEQFF	TGCGCCAGCAGCCAAGACGGGGGAGATGGGAATGAGCAGTTCTTC
TRBD1	TRBV5-5	TRBJ1-1	.	CASSLTRTGQEPFF	TGTGCCAGCAGCTTGACGAGGACTGGACAGGAACCTTTCTTT
.	TRBV18	TRBJ1-1	once	CASSTRQSATEAFF	TGTGCCAGCTCAACTCGACAGTCGGCGACTGAAGCTTTCTTT
.	TRBV9	TRBJ1-1	.	CASSVVGTQYEAFF	TGTGCCAGCAGCGTAGTTGGGACACAGTATGAAGCTTTCTTT
.	TRBV11-1	TRBJ2-3	.	CASSLSAGGSTDTQYF	TGTGCCAGCAGCTTAAGTGCTGGCGGTAGCACAGATACGCAGTATTTT
.	TRBV2	TRBJ1-3	.	CASTSGSGNTIYF	TGTGCCAGCACCTCGGGGTCTGGAAACACCATATATTTT
TRBD2	TRBV6-6	TRBJ2-1	.	CASSLAGNNEQFF	TGTGCCAGCAGTCTAGCGGGAAACAATGAGCAGTTCTTC
.	TRBV5-6	TRBJ2-7	.	CASSQGTPYEQYF	TGTGCCAGCAGCCAGGGGACCCCCTACGAGCAGTACTTC
.	TRBV6-6	TRBJ1-3	.	CASSTSGNTIYF	TGTGCCAGCAGCACCAGTGGAAACACCATATATTTT
.	TRBV4-1	TRBJ2-3	.	CASSQGWGRTDTQYF	TGCGCCAGCAGCCAAGGGTGGGGCAGGACAGATACGCAGTATTTT
TRBD1	TRBV15	TRBJ1-5	once	CATSRGGQGNSNQPQHF	TGTGCCACCAGCAGAGGGGGACAGGGAAATAGCAATCAGCCCCAGCATTTT